This note documents a single T cell receptor (beta chain) sequence. One entry per CDR3 protein, called by TCRdb with MiXCR from the 5' RACE reads. Here the sample spans 350,000 to 450,000 distinct CDR3 sequences, roughly 20% being singletons. The entry originates in a study of CD8 T cells in ankylosing spondylitis. V lost 6 bases, J lost 2 bases, and 3 bases stayed unmatched. CDR1 and CDR2 from the germline V gene are ENHRY and SYGVKD. CDR3 size: 13 residues. V gene TRBV10-3 combines with J gene TRBJ2-5; 7 bases map to TRBD2. The receptor was isolated from a male donor with ankylosing spondylitis or in good health (not recorded which). The sample was blood, either unsorted or a sorted T cell fraction (not recorded which). Written as DNA, the CDR3 is TGTGCCATCAGCACGGGACTACAAGAGACCCAGTACTTC. Translated, it gives CAISTGLQETQYF.